A single sample gave rise to the 29 T cell receptor beta chains below, sequenced in a study of CD8 T cells in ankylosing spondylitis. TCRdb re-analysed the 5' RACE reads in MiXCR, keeping a single row per CDR3 protein. The sample records 30,000 to 45,000 distinct CDR3 sequences, about 17% being singletons. Sequences were obtained from blood. Receptors originate from a male donor with ankylosing spondylitis or in good health (not recorded which).

This sequence joins TRBV5-1 and TRBJ2-3; TRBD2 agrees at 8 bases. V was pared by 2 bases and J by 1 base, with 3 bases of the junction left unmatched. The CDR3 totals 15 residues. CDR1 is SGHRS and CDR2 is YFSETQ in the germline V gene. The CDR3 reads CASSLAGVGTDTQYF. CDR3 DNA: TGCGCCAGCAGCTTAGCGGGAGTTGGCACAGATACGCAGTATTTT.

The chain joins TRBV18 to TRBJ2-2, with D maybe TRBD2 (5 bases). The CDR3 length is 14 residues. V dropped 3 bases and J dropped 7 bases, with 12 bases sitting between them. Per germline, CDR1 KGHSH and CDR2 LQKENI. CDR3 coding DNA: TGTGCCAGCTCACCGACTACACGGGGCGGGGAGCTGTTTTTT. Protein sequence: CASSPTTRGGELFF.

This chain links TRBV9 with TRBJ2-1, with D maybe TRBD2 (5 bases). This CDR3 has 15 residues. Germline CDR1 and CDR2: SGDLS and YYNGEE. Trimming removed 3 bases at V and 7 bases at J, with 17 bases between. The CDR3 is CASSEEVWTGNEQFF. DNA of the CDR3: TGTGCCAGCAGCGAGGAGGTCTGGACGGGGAATGAGCAGTTCTTC. The whole variable domain, filled in from reference TRBV9 and TRBJ2-1, reads DSGVTQTPKHLITATGQRVTLRCSPRSGDLSVYWYQQSLDQGLQFLIQYYNGEERAKGNILERFSAQQFPDLHSELNLSSLELGDSALYFCASSEEVWTGNEQFFGPGTRLTVL.

J is TRBJ1-2 and V is TRBV29-1; the D is unclear. The V end was cut by 7 bases, the J end by 6 bases, with 15 bases between. This CDR3 is built from 12 residues. CDR1 and CDR2 from the germline V gene are SQVTM and ANQGSEA. The CDR3 DNA reads TGCAGCGCATATCCCGAACTAGATGGCTACACCTTC. It codes for CSAYPELDGYTF.

This chain connects TRBV7-9 to TRBJ2-7; the D gene is possibly TRBD2 (5 bases). Trimming removed 7 bases at V and 2 bases at J, with 12 bases between. Germline V gives CDR1 SEHNR, CDR2 FQNEAQ (reference sequence). The CDR3 contains 13 residues. The CDR3 DNA follows: TGTGCCAGCACGGCGGCGGGCCCCTACGAGCAGTACTTC. Protein product: CASTAAGPYEQYF.

This sequence joins TRBV7-2 and TRBJ2-5; 7 nucleotides match TRBD1. The trim removed 5 bases at V and 1 base at J, leaving 7 bases unmatched. Germline V gene data show CDR1 as SGHTA and CDR2 as FQGNSA. The CDR3 extends over 15 amino acids. Here the CDR3 reads CASSRTWTGQETQYF. CDR3 nucleotides: TGTGCCAGCAGCCGCACCTGGACAGGCCAAGAGACCCAGTACTTC.

This clonotype was seen only a few times. The chain couples TRBV15 to TRBJ1-1, with D possibly matching TRBD1 (6 bases). Deletions cut 4 bases from V and 5 bases from J, with 14 bases between. This CDR3 contains 14 residues. Germline V gives CDR1 LNHNV, CDR2 YYDKDF (reference sequence). The CDR3 DNA reads as TGTGCCACCAGCACAAGCAGGGGAGGGACTGAAGCTTTCTTT. Translation: CATSTSRGGTEAFF.

In its sample, this clonotype was seen a few times. The CDR3 here is CASRGIAGPSYEQYV. DNA of the CDR3: TGTGCCAGCAGAGGAATAGCGGGGCCCTCCTACGAGCAGTACGTC. The J gene is TRBJ2-7, the V gene TRBV6-6; TRBD2 matches at 8 bases. Germline CDR1 is MNHNY and CDR2 is SVGAGI (reference sequence). The CDR3 consists of 15 residues. V lost 6 bases and J lost 0; bases outside the gene matches: 7.

This clonotype showed up just a few times. The rearrangement links TRBV28 to TRBJ2-7, with TRBD1 identical over 7 bases. The J segment lost 2 bases and the V segment lost 2 bases, leaving 3 bases of the junction unmatched. Germline V lookup: CDR1 MDHEN, CDR2 SYDVKM. The CDR3 consists of 14 residues. This CDR3 is CASSLRGGAYEQYF. In DNA form, the CDR3 reads TGTGCCAGCAGTTTAAGAGGGGGCGCCTACGAGCAGTACTTC.

The V gene is TRBV21-1, the J gene TRBJ2-3. TRBV21-1 is reported as a pseudogene. The CDR3 sequence is 14 residues long. The CDR3 reads CASRGHIYTDTQYF. The DNA of the CDR3 is TGTGCCAGCAGAGGCCATATTTACACAGATACGCAGTATTTT.

This clonotype appeared a few times. V gene TRBV28 combines with J gene TRBJ1-4; D is uncertain. Germline CDR1 reads MDHEN; CDR2 reads SYDVKM. Trimming shortened V by 5 bases and J by 0 bases, and 10 bases separated the two germline ends. The CDR3 contains 15 residues. CDR3 protein: CASSLLPTTNEKLFF. CDR3 DNA: TGTGCCAGCAGTCTCCTCCCAACAACTAATGAAAAACTGTTTTTT.

In this sample, this clonotype turned up a few times. This chain uses TRBV28 with TRBJ2-7; TRBD2 matches 7 bases. The ends lost 2 bases at V and 0 bases at J; junction bases unmatched: 10. In germline, CDR1 is MDHEN, CDR2 SYDVKM. The CDR3 has 17 residues. CDR3 loop: CASSLERVLAVSYEQYF. In DNA form, the CDR3 reads TGTGCCAGCAGTTTAGAAAGGGTGCTAGCGGTCTCCTACGAGCAGTACTTC.

This rearrangement joins TRBV20-1 to TRBJ2-4; D may be TRBD1 (5 bases). Germline-derived CDR1 and CDR2 are DFQATT and SNEGSKA (reference sequence). The CDR3 extends over 12 amino acids. Trimming pared 1 base from V and 8 bases from J, leaving 9 bases between. The DNA for the CDR3 is TGCAGTGCTAGAGGACAGACGGACATTCAGTACTTC. It translates to CSARGQTDIQYF.

Points on this clonotype: At one of its ends the junction is not consistent with the germline gene, which may arise from a read error. The chain combines TRBV7-7 with TRBJ2-5; the D gene is possibly TRBD2 (5 bases). The CDR3 is 13 amino acids. The germline V gene encodes CDR1 SSHAT and CDR2 FNYEAQ (reference sequence). In DNA form, the CDR3 reads TGTGCTAGCAGCTTAGCGCAGCAAGAGACCCAGTACTTC. Translating gives CASSLAQQETQYF.

The J gene is TRBJ1-5, the V gene TRBV28, with 11 bases lining up with TRBD1. The CDR3 runs 16 residues. CDR1 MDHEN and CDR2 SYDVKM come from the germline V gene. J lost 4 bases, V lost 6 bases, and 8 bases had no gene match. The CDR3 nucleotides read TGTGCCAGCAGGGTTGCCCGGGACAGGGGGAATCAGCCCCAGCATTTT. Amino acid sequence: CASRVARDRGNQPQHF.

The sample holds a few counts of this clonotype. The chain joins TRBV3-1 to TRBJ2-2, with D maybe TRBD2 (6 bases). Trimming shortened V by 0 bases and J by 4 bases, and 12 bases separated the two germline ends. This CDR3 is 16 amino acids long. Germline V lookup: CDR1 LGHDT, CDR2 YNNKEL (reference sequence). The DNA for the CDR3 is TGTGCCAGCAGCCAAGATCGCGGGGCCCGCACCGGGGAGCTGTTTTTT. This encodes CASSQDRGARTGELFF.

This clonotype came up many times. The chain has TRBV6-2 or TRBV6-3 and TRBJ2-1; 9 nucleotides line up with TRBD2. Germline CDR1 is MNHEY and CDR2 is SVGEGT. This CDR3 is 15 amino acids long. V shed 6 bases and J 2 bases; nucleotides not matched to a gene: 5. The CDR3 region is CASSLAGETYNEQFF. In DNA, the CDR3 is TGTGCCAGCAGCTTAGCGGGGGAAACCTACAATGAGCAGTTCTTC.

The chain employs TRBV6-4 and TRBJ1-1; TRBD1 might be the D (5 bases). There are 13 residues in the CDR3. Germline V gene sequence: CDR1 MRHNA, CDR2 SNTAGT. V lost 6 bases, J lost 1 base, and 9 bases lay in between. The CDR3 DNA is TGTGCCAGCAGGCGGGGGGAGAACACTGAAGCTTTCTTT. Amino acids: CASRRGENTEAFF.

The genes are TRBV29-1 and TRBJ2-2; D is possibly TRBD1 or TRBD2 (5 bases each). The V end was cut by 3 bases, the J end by 8 bases, with 13 bases between. In germline, CDR1 is SQVTM, CDR2 ANQGSEA. The CDR3 extends over 13 amino acids. CDR3 bases: TGCAGCGTTGAGGAGGACACTTGGGGGGAGCTGTTTTTT. Amino acids: CSVEEDTWGELFF.

This clonotype has a handful of counts. CDR3 region: CASSPYLANVLTF. CDR3 coding DNA: TGTGCCAGCAGCCCGTACCTGGCCAACGTCCTGACTTTC. This chain links TRBV7-2 with TRBJ2-6; D unresolved. Trimming removed 5 bases at V and 6 bases at J, with 8 bases between. CDR3 size: 13 residues. Germline-derived CDR1 and CDR2 are SGHTA and FQGNSA.

There are a few counts of this clonotype. The chain combines TRBV5-1 with TRBJ2-7, with D hard to call. The CDR3 has 12 residues. The germline gives CDR1 SGHRS, CDR2 YFSETQ. Trimming left V 2 bases short and J 1 base short, with 4 bases between. CDR3 in amino acids: CASSFASYEQYF. As DNA, the CDR3 is TGCGCCAGCAGCTTTGCTTCCTACGAGCAGTACTTC.

This chain connects TRBV5-5 to TRBJ2-2; D may match TRBD1 or TRBD2 (5 bases each). The V end lost 4 bases, the J end lost 6 bases, and 10 bases lay between the germline ends. Germline CDR1 SGHKS, CDR2 YYEKEE (reference sequence). The CDR3 length is 13 residues. This CDR3 reads CASSAGTSGELFF. CDR3 coding DNA: TGTGCCAGCAGCGCTGGGACGTCCGGGGAGCTGTTTTTT. The complete variable domain, with remaining parts taken from reference TRBV5-5 and TRBJ2-2, reads DAGVTQSPTHLIKTRGQQVTLRCSPISGHKSVSWYQQVLGQGPQFIFQYYEKEERGRGNFPDRFSARQFPNYSSELNVNALLLGDSALYLCASSAGTSGELFFGEGSRLTVL.

V is TRBV5-1 and J is TRBJ1-1, with a weak D call TRBD1 (5 bases). Per the germline V gene, CDR1 is SGHRS and CDR2 is YFSETQ. With 1 base removed from V and 5 bases from J, the gap between germline ends came to 12 bases. The CDR3 extends over 14 amino acids. For the CDR3, the DNA is TGCGCCAGCAGCTTGACAGGTTGGAATACTGAAGCTTTCTTT. Its translation: CASSLTGWNTEAFF. Variable domain in full (rest from reference TRBV5-1 and TRBJ1-1): KAGVTQTPRYLIKTRGQQVTLSCSPISGHRSVSWYQQTPGQGLQFLFEYFSETQRNKGNFPGRFSGRQFSNSRSEMNVSTLELGDSALYLCASSLTGWNTEAFFGQGTRLTVV.

The gene calls are TRBV20-1 and TRBJ2-3, with D unresolved. Germline V gene data show CDR1 as DFQATT and CDR2 as SNEGSKA (reference sequence). V lost 2 bases, J lost 5 bases, and 5 bases lay in between. The CDR3 contains 11 residues. The CDR3 spells CSARNGDTQYF. For the CDR3, the DNA is TGCAGTGCTAGAAACGGAGATACGCAGTATTTT.

The chain links TRBV9 to TRBJ2-1, with TRBD1 matching 8 bases. Germline V gives CDR1 SGDLS, CDR2 YYNGEE. The CDR3 covers 16 residues. V was clipped by 4 bases and J by 2 bases; unmatched bases: 8. CDR3 nucleotides: TGTGCCAGCAGCCCACGACAGGGGCTTACCTACAATGAGCAGTTCTTC. It specifies CASSPRQGLTYNEQFF. The complete variable domain, with remaining parts taken from reference TRBV9 and TRBJ2-1, reads DSGVTQTPKHLITATGQRVTLRCSPRSGDLSVYWYQQSLDQGLQFLIQYYNGEERAKGNILERFSAQQFPDLHSELNLSSLELGDSALYFCASSPRQGLTYNEQFFGPGTRLTVL.

This rearrangement joins TRBV29-1 to TRBJ2-3; tentative D call: TRBD2 (6 bases). The CDR3 sequence is 13 residues long. Germline CDR1 is SQVTM and CDR2 is ANQGSEA. The V end was cut by 4 bases, the J end by 5 bases, with 13 bases between. This CDR3 reads CSVGGDGRDTQYF. The CDR3 DNA is TGCAGCGTTGGGGGGGACGGGCGAGATACGCAGTATTTT.

This clonotype was seen a handful of times. The chain is built from TRBV29-1 and TRBJ2-3; D possibly corresponds to TRBD2 (5 bases). The CDR3 loop spans 14 amino acids. The germline V gene has CDR1 SQVTM and CDR2 ANQGSEA. In DNA, the CDR3 is TGCAGTGCTAAAGCGGATATTAGCACAGATACGCAGTATTTT. It specifies CSAKADISTDTQYF.

Only a few counts were recorded for this clonotype. This chain connects TRBV29-1 to TRBJ2-5; possibly TRBD1 for D (5 bases). Germline loops: CDR1 SQVTM, CDR2 ANQGSEA. The CDR3 has 12 amino acids. As DNA, the CDR3 is TGCAGTGGACGACAGCTCCAAGAGACCCAGTACTTC. Translating gives CSGRQLQETQYF.

This clonotype was picked up a small number of times. This chain connects TRBV5-1 to TRBJ2-3, with TRBD2 matching 9 bases. V shed 0 bases and J 6 bases; nucleotides not matched to a gene: 11. This CDR3 spans 17 amino acids. Germline CDR1 is SGHRS and CDR2 is YFSETQ. Written as DNA, the CDR3 is TGCGCCAGCAGCTTGGATGCGACTAGCGGAAAGATGGATACGCAGTATTTT. Residues: CASSLDATSGKMDTQYF.